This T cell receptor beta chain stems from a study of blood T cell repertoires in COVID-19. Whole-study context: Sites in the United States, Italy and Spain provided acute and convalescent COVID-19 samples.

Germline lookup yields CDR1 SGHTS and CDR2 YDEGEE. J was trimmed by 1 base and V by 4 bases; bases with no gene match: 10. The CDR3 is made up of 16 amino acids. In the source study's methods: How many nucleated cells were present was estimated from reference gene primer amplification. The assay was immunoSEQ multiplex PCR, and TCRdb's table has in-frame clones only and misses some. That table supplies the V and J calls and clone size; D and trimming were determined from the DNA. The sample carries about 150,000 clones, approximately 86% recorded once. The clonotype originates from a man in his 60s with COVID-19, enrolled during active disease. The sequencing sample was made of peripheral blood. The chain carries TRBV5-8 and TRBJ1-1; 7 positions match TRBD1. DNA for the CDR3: TGTGCCAGCAGCCCGACAGGGAGATTAGGGAACACTGAAGCTTTCTTT. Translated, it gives CASSPTGRLGNTEAFF.